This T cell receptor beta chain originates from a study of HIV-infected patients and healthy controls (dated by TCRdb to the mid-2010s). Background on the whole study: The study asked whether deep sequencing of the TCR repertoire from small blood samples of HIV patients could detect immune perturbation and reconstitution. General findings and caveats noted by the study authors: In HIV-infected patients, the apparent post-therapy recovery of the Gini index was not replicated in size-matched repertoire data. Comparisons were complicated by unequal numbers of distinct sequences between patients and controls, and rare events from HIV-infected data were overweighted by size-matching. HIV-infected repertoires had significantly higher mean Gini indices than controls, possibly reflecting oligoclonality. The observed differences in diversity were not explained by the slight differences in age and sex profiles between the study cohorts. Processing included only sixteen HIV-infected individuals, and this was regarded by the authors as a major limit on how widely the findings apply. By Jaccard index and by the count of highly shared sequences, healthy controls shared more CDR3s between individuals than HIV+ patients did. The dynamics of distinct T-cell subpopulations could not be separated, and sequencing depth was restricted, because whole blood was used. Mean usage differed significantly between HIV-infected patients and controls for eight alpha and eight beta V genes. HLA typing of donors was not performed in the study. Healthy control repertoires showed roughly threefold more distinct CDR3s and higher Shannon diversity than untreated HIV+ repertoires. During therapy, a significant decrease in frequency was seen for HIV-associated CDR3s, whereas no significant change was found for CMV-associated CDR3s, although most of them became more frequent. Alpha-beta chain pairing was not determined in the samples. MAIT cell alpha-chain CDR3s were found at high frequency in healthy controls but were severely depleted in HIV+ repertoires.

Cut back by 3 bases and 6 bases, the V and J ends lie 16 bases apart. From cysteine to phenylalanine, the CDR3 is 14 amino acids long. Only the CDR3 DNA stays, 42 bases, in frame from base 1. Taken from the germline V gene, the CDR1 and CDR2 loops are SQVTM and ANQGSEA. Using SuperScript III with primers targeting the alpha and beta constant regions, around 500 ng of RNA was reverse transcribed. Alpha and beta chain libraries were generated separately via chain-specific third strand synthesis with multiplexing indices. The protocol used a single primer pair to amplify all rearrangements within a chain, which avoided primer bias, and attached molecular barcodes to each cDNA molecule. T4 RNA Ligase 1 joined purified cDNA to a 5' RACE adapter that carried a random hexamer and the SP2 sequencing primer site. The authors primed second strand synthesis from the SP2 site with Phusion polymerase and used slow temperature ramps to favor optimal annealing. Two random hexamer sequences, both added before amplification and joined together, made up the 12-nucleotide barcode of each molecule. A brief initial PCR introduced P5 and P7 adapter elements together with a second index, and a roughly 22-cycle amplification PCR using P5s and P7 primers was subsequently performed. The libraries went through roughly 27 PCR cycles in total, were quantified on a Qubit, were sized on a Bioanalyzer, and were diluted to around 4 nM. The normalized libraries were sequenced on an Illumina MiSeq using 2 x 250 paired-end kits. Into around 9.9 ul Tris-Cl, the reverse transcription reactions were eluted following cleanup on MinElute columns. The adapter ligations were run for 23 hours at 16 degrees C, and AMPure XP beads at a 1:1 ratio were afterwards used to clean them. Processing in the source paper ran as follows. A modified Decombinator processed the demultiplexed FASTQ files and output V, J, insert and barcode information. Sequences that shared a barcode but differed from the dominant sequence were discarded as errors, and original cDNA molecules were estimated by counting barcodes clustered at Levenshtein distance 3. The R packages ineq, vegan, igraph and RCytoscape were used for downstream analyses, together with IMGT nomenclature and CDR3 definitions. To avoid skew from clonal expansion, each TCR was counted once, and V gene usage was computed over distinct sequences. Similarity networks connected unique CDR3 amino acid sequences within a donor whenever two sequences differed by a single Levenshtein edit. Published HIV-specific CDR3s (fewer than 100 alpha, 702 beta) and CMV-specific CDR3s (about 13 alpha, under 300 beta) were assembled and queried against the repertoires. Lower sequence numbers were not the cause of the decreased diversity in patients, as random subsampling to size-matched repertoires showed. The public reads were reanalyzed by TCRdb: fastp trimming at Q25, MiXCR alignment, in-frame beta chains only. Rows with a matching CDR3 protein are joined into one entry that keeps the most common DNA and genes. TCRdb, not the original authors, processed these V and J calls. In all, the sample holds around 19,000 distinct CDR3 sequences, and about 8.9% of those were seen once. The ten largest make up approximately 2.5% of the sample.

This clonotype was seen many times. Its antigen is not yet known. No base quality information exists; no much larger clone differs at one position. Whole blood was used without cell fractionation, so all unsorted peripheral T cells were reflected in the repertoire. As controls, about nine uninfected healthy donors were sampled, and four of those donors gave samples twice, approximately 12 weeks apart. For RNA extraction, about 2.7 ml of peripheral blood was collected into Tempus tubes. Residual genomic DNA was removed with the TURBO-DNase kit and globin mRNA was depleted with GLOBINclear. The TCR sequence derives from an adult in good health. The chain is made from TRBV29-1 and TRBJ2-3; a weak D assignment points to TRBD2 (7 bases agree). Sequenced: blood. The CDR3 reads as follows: CSVEGGGPWDTQYF. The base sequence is TGCAGCGTTGAGGGAGGGGGTCCATGGGATACGCAGTATTTT.